This T cell receptor beta chain was recorded in a study of cytomegalovirus exposure and HLA in healthy donors. Study findings and constraints: Researchers reported that a few CMV-associated chains were confirmed in vitro as CMV antigen-specific.

PCR was performed using 60 Vbeta and 13 Jbeta primers. Some clones are missing from TCRdb's copy, which holds only in-frame ones; the method was immunoSEQ multiplex PCR. Of fewer than 250,000 clones listed, about three quarters are singletons. The germline gives CDR1 MDHEN, CDR2 SYDVKM. V was pared by 6 bases and J by 1 base, with 15 bases between. This CDR3 is built from 16 residues. In the case of this clone: Its antigen is not known.

Sequencing used PBMCs. The V call is TRBV28, the J call TRBJ2-2, with D tentatively TRBD2 (6 bases). The clonotype was recovered from a young woman in good health and CMV-seropositive. The DNA of the CDR3 is TGTGCCAGCAGCTTCATTGGGGGAGGGAACACCGGGGAGCTGTTTTTT. Translated: CASSFIGGGNTGELFF.